This TCR beta chain was captured by sequencing in a study of tissue T cells after allogeneic stem cell transplantation. CDR3 length: 15 amino acids. Trimming removed 0 bases from V and 4 bases from J; junction bases left unmatched: 1. CDR1 and CDR2 (germline): LGHNA, YSYQKL. Time point reported: mouse harvest day 7 after allogeneic transplant. Each mouse received 10^7 T-cell-depleted marrow cells plus 10^6 splenic CD5+ T cells by tail vein. B6 (H2b) cells into BALB/c (H2d) mice; tissues taken at day 7 or 14. This table comes from immunoSEQ multiplex PCR, and its TCRdb copy is limited to in-frame clones, with some not included. The repertoire holds about 8,700 clones, with roughly two fifths as singletons. The sample holds a few counts of this clone. Gene names and germline match the mouse. The read stops 1 residue short of the end of the CDR3; the missing end is completed from the germline J gene. Other DNA sequences of this sample code for an identical CDR3.

The rearrangement links TRBV2 to TRBJ2-1; 9 nucleotides align to TRBD1. The sequencing input was skin. This TCR derives from a female BALB/c mouse given C57BL/6 T cells with graft-versus-host disease after an allogeneic hematopoietic cell transplant. The chain's CDR3 is CASSQEGTGYAEQFF. CDR3 bases read: TGTGCCAGCAGCCAAGAGGGGACAGGGTATGCTGAGCAGTTC.